The 4 T cell receptor beta chains below all came from one sample that was sequenced in a study of blood T cell repertoires in COVID-19. The method was immunoSEQ multiplex PCR; TCRdb's version includes in-frame clones alone and lacks a portion of them. The table lists about 300,000 clones, around 89% of them singletons. The sequenced sample was peripheral blood. The origin of the receptors is a man between 18 and 35 years old who had recovered from COVID-19.

The V gene is TRBV19, the J gene TRBJ2-1; 7 bases align to TRBD2. V was clipped by 4 bases and J by 7 bases; unmatched bases: 10. The CDR3 is made up of 15 amino acids. Germline-derived CDR1 and CDR2 are LNHDA and SQIVND (reference sequence). CDR3 loop: CASSNMEAGENEQFF. CDR3 coding DNA: TGTGCCAGTAGTAATATGGAGGCGGGGGAGAATGAGCAGTTCTTC.

The table lists this clone with a few counts. This rearrangement joins TRBV4-1 to TRBJ1-4; 8 nucleotides match TRBD1. V trimming: 7 bases; J trimming: 5 bases; junction bases outside the gene matches: 12. CDR1 and CDR2 from the germline V gene are MGHRA and YSYEKL. The CDR3 is made up of 16 amino acids. CDR3 amino acids: CASNRAGTGNNEKLFF. In nucleotides, the CDR3 is TGCGCCAGCAACAGGGCCGGGACAGGAAACAATGAAAAACTGTTTTTT.

This chain connects TRBV18 to TRBJ2-1; 8 bases map to TRBD2. V trimming: 0 bases; J trimming: 0 bases; junction bases outside the gene matches: 4. CDR1 is KGHSH and CDR2 is LQKENI in the germline V gene. The CDR3 is 17 residues long. The CDR3: CASSPPSGGSSYNEQFF. CDR3 nucleotide sequence: TGTGCCAGCTCACCACCGAGCGGGGGTAGCTCCTACAATGAGCAGTTCTTC.

This chain joins TRBV6-5 and TRBJ1-1; D ambiguous. V lost 6 bases and J 4 bases, leaving 15 bases between the germline ends. CDR3 length: 14 amino acids. Germline-derived CDR1 and CDR2 are MNHEY and SVGAGI. The CDR3 DNA reads TGTGCCAGCAGCCCCCTCTCGTCGAGCACTGAAGCTTTCTTT. This codes for CASSPLSSSTEAFF.